The 8 T cell receptor beta chains below were found in one sample sequenced in a study of blood T cell repertoires in COVID-19 (dated by TCRdb to 2020 to 2021). The method was the immunoSEQ multiplex PCR assay. Here the immuneACCESS table is served through TCRdb, limited to in-frame sequences with V and J called. Missing clones are a known gap in these copies; in checked studies unresolved V genes cover under half, and the rest lacks a known reason. The sample records approximately 390,000 clones, roughly 86% of which are singletons. The ten largest clones add up to around 2% of the sample. Sequenced sample: PBMCs or T cells enriched from blood (not recorded which). The source is a middle-aged woman with acute COVID-19.

The chain employs TRBV12-3 or TRBV12-4 and TRBJ1-2, with D maybe TRBD1 (6 bases). The germline V and J ends were trimmed by 3 bases and 6 bases, with 11 bases remaining between them. This CDR3 has 13 amino acids. The CDR3 DNA follows: TGTGCCAGCAGTTTCGCAGGGGTTGATGGCTACACCTTC. Protein sequence: CASSFAGVDGYTF.

The gene calls are TRBV5-1 and TRBJ1-2, with D perhaps TRBD1 (5 bases). The germline CDR1 and CDR2 sequences are SGHRS and YFSETQ. Trimming pared 4 bases from V and 0 bases from J, leaving 10 bases between. This CDR3 is built from 14 residues. CDR3 sequence reads: CASSIDRANYGYTF. CDR3 coding DNA: TGCGCCAGCAGCATTGACAGAGCTAACTATGGCTACACCTTC.

V and J are TRBV24-1 and TRBJ2-3; D is uncertain. This CDR3 comprises 10 residues. Germline loops: CDR1 KGHDR, CDR2 SFDVKD. V lost 12 bases to trimming and J lost 3 bases, with 6 bases between them. The CDR3 is CAARTDTQYF. For the CDR3, the DNA is TGTGCCGCCCGGACAGATACGCAGTATTTT.

The chain joins TRBV29-1 to TRBJ1-1; no reliable D call. Deletions cut 0 bases from V and 12 bases from J, with 14 bases between. The CDR3 covers 12 residues. Germline CDR1 SQVTM, CDR2 ANQGSEA. The DNA of the CDR3 is TGCAGCGTTGAAGATACGGGTCGTTGGTCTTTCTTT. This sequence encodes CSVEDTGRWSFF.

The chain joins TRBV5-4 to TRBJ2-3; 16 bases fit TRBD2. The germline V gene has CDR1 SGHNT and CDR2 YYREEE (reference sequence). The CDR3 spans 18 residues. V shed 5 bases and J 8 bases; nucleotides not matched to a gene: 14. The CDR3 DNA reads as TGTGCCAGCAGACCTGGGACTAGCGGGGGGGCTAGAGCCGGTACGCAGTATTTT. Translated: CASRPGTSGGARAGTQYF.

In regard to this clone: With a much larger clone just one base away, this may be a read error. The V gene is TRBV2, the J gene TRBJ2-2; 8 bases are shared with TRBD1. This CDR3 spans 15 amino acids. V lost 3 bases to trimming and J lost 1 base; unmatched junction nucleotides: 1. The germline V gene encodes CDR1 SNHLY and CDR2 FYNNEI. The CDR3 reads CASSDGTGNTGELFF. The CDR3 DNA is TGTGCCAGCAGTGACGGGACAGGGAACACCGGGGAGCTGTTTTTT.

V is TRBV15 and J is TRBJ1-5; the D is unclear. V shed 0 bases and J shed 7 bases, with 7 bases lying between them. CDR1 and CDR2 from the germline V gene are LNHNV and YYDKDF (reference sequence). This CDR3 has 13 amino acids. The CDR3, as DNA: TGTGCCACCAGCAGAGATCCGGGGCAGCCCCAGCATTTT. Its protein product is CATSRDPGQPQHF.

The rearrangement uses TRBV28 and TRBJ1-6; no reliable D call. CDR3 length: 15 amino acids. From germline, CDR1 is MDHEN and CDR2 SYDVKM. The V end lost 7 bases, the J end lost 5 bases, and 15 bases lay between the germline ends. CDR3 sequence reads: CASTLAQGDNSPLHF. DNA for the CDR3: TGTGCCAGCACCCTAGCACAAGGAGATAATTCACCCCTCCACTTT.